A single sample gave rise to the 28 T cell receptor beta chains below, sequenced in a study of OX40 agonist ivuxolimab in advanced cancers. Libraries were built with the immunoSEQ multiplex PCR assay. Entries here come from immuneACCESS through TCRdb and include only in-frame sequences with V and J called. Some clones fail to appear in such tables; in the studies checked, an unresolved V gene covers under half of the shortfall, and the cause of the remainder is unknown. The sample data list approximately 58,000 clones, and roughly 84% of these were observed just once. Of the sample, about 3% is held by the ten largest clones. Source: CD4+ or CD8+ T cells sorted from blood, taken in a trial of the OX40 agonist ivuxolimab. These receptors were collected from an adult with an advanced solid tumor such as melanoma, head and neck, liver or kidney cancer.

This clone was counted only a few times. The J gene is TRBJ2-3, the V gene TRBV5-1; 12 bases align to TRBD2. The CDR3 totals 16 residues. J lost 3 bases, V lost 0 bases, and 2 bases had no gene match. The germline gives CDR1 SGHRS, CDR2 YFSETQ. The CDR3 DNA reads TGCGCCAGCAGCTTGGATGGACTAGCGGGGACAGATACGCAGTATTTT. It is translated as CASSLDGLAGTDTQYF. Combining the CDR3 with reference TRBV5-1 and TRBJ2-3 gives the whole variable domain KAGVTQTPRYLIKTRGQQVTLSCSPISGHRSVSWYQQTPGQGLQFLFEYFSETQRNKGNFPGRFSGRQFSNSRSEMNVSTLELGDSALYLCASSLDGLAGTDTQYFGPGTRLTVL.

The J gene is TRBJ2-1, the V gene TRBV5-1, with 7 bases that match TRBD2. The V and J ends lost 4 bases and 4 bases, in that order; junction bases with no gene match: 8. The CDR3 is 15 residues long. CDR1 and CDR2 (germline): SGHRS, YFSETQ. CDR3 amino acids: CASSISGGEYNEQFF. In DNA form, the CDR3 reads TGCGCCAGCAGCATATCGGGAGGAGAGTACAATGAGCAGTTCTTC.

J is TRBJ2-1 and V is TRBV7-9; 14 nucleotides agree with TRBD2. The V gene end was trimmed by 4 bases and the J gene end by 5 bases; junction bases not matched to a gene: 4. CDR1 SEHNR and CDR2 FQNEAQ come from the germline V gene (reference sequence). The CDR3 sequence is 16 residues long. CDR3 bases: TGTGCCAGCAGCTCACCGGGACTAGCGGGAGACAATGAGCAGTTCTTC. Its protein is CASSSPGLAGDNEQFF.

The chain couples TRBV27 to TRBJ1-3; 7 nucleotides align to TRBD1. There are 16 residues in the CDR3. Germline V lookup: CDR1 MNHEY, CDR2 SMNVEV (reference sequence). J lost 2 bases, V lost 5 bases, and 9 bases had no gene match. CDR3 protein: CASSPGTALAGNTIYF. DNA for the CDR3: TGTGCCAGCAGTCCCGGGACAGCTCTAGCTGGAAACACCATATATTTT.

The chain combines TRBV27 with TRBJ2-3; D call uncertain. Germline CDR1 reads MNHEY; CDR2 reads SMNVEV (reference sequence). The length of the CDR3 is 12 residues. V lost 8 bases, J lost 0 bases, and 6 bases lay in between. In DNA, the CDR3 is TGTGCCAGCCGTAGCAGCACAGATACGCAGTATTTT. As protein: CASRSSTDTQYF.

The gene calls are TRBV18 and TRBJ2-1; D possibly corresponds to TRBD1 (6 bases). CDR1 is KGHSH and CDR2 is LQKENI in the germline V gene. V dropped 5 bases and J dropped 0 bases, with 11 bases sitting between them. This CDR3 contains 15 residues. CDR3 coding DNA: TGTGCCAGCTCATCCACCAGGGGCTCCTACAATGAGCAGTTCTTC. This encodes CASSSTRGSYNEQFF.

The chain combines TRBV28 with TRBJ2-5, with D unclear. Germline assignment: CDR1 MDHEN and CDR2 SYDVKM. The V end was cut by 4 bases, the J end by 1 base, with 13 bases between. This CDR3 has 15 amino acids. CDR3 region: CASSSPAQLQETQYF. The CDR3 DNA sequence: TGTGCCAGCAGTTCACCCGCCCAGCTCCAAGAGACCCAGTACTTC.

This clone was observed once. CDR3 nucleotides: TGTGCCAGCAGCTTTGGACAGGGGAAGACTGAAGCTTTCTTT. Translating it yields CASSFGQGKTEAFF. The chain recombines TRBV7-9 with TRBJ1-1, with 9 nucleotides matching TRBD1. Losses at the gene ends were 3 bases for V and 5 bases for J; bases not matched to a gene: 4. Germline CDR1 is SEHNR and CDR2 is FQNEAQ (reference sequence). CDR3 length: 14 residues.

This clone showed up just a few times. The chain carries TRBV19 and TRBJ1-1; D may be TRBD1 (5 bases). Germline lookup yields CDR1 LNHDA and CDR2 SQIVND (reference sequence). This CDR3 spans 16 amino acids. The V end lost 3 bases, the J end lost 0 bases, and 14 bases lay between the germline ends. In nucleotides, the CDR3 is TGTGCCAGTAGTATGGGGACCGCCTCCATGAACACTGAAGCTTTCTTT. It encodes CASSMGTASMNTEAFF.

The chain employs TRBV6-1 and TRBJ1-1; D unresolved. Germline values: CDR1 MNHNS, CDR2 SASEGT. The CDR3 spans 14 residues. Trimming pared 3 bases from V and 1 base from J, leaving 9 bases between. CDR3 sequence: CASSDVRKNTEAFF. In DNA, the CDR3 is TGTGCCAGCAGTGATGTACGGAAGAACACTGAAGCTTTCTTT.

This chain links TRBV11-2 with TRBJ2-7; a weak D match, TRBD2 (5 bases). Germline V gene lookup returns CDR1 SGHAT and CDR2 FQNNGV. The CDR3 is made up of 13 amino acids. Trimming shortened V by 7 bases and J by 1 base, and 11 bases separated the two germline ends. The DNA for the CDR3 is TGTGCCAGCAATATACTAGGTTCCTACGAGCAGTACTTC. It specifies CASNILGSYEQYF.

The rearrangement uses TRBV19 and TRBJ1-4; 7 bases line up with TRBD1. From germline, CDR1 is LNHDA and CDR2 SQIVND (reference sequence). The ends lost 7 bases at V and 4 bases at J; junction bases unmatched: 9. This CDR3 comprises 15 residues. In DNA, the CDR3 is TGTGCCAGTACCGAACGGACAGGAGGTAATGAAAAACTGTTTTTT. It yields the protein CASTERTGGNEKLFF.

DNA of the CDR3: TGTGCCTGGACCCCGGGAGAAGAGCTCGGAGATACGCAGTATTTT. This gives the protein CAWTPGEELGDTQYF. The J gene is TRBJ2-3, the V gene TRBV30; D is possibly TRBD2 (6 bases). CDR1 GTSNPN and CDR2 SVGIG come from the germline V gene (reference sequence). CDR3 size: 15 residues. V lost 4 bases and J lost 5, with 19 bases in between.

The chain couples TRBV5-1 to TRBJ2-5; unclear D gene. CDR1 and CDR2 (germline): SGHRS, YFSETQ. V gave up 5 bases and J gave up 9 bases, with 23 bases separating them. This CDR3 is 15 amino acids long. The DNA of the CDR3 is TGCGCCAGCAGAGGGATCGGCGGATCCTTAGTTCCCCAGTACTTC. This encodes CASRGIGGSLVPQYF.

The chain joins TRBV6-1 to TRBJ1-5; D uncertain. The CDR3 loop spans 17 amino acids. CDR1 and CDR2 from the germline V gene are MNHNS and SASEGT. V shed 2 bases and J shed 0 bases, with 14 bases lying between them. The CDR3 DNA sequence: TGTGCCAGCAGTGAACGTTCTGGCATCTTTAGCAATCAGCCCCAGCATTTT. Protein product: CASSERSGIFSNQPQHF.

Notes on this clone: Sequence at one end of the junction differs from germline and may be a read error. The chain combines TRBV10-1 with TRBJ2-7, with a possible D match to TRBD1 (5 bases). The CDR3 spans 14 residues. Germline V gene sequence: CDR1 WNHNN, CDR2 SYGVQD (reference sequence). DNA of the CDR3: TGCGCCAGCAGTGAGTCGACAGCCTCCGACGAGCAGTACTTC. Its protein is CASSESTASDEQYF.

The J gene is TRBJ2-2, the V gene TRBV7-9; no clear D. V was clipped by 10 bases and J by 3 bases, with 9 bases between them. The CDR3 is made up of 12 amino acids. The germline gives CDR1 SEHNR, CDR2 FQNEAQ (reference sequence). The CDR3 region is CATSIDTGELFF. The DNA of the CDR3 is TGTGCCACCAGTATTGACACCGGGGAGCTGTTTTTT.

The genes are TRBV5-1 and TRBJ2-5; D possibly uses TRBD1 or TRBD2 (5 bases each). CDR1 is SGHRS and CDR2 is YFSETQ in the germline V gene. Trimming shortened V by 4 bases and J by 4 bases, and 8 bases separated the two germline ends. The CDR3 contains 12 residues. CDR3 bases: TGCGCCAGCAGCGGGACGGTAGAGACCCAGTACTTC. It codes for CASSGTVETQYF.

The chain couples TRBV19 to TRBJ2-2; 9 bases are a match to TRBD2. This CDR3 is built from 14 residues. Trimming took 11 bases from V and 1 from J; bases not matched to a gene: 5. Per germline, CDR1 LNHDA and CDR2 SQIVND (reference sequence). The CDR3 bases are TGTGCCGGGAGGACTAGCGTGAACACCGGGGAGCTGTTTTTT. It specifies CAGRTSVNTGELFF.

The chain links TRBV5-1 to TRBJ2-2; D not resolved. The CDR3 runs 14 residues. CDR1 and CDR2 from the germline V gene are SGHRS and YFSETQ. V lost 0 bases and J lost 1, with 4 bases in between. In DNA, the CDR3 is TGCGCCAGCAGCTTGGTCATGAACACCGGGGAGCTGTTTTTT. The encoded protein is CASSLVMNTGELFF.

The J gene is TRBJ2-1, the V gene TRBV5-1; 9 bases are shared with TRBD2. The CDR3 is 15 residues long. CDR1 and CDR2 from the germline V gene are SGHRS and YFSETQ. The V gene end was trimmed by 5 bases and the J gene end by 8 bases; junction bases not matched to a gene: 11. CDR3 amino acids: CASSNGGTSPDEQFF. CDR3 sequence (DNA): TGCGCCAGCAGTAATGGCGGGACTAGCCCAGATGAGCAGTTCTTC. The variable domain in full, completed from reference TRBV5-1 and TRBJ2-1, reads KAGVTQTPRYLIKTRGQQVTLSCSPISGHRSVSWYQQTPGQGLQFLFEYFSETQRNKGNFPGRFSGRQFSNSRSEMNVSTLELGDSALYLCASSNGGTSPDEQFFGPGTRLTVL.

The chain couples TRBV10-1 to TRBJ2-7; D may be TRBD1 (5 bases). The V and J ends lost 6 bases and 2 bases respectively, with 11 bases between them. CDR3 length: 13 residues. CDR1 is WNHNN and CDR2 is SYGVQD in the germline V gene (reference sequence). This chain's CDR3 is CASRDSRTYEQYF. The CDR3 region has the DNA TGCGCCAGCAGAGACAGTAGAACCTACGAGCAGTACTTC.

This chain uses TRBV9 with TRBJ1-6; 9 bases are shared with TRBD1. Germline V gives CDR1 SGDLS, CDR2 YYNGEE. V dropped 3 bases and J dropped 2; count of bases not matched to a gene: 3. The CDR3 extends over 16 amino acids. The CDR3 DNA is TGTGCCAGCAGCGACAGGGGGCTGACCTATAATTCACCCCTCCACTTT. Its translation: CASSDRGLTYNSPLHF.

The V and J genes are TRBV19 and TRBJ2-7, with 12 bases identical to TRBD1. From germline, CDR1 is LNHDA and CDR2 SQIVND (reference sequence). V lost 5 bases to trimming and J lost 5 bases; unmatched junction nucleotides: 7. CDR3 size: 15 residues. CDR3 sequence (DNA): TGTGCCAGTAGTCCAAGGGACAGGGGGCTCAACGAGCAGTACTTC. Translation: CASSPRDRGLNEQYF.

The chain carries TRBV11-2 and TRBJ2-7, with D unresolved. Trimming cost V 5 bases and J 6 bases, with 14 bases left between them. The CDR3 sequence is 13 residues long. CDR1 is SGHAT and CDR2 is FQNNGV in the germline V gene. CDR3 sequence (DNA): TGTGCCAGCAGCCGATGGTTGAGGTTCGAGCAGTACTTC. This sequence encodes CASSRWLRFEQYF.

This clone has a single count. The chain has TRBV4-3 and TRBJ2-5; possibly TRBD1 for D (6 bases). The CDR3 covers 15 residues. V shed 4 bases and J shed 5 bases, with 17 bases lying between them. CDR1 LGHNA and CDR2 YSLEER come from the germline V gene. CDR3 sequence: CASSRLWGQGETQYF. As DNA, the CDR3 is TGCGCCAGCAGCCGCCTCTGGGGGCAGGGGGAGACCCAGTACTTC.

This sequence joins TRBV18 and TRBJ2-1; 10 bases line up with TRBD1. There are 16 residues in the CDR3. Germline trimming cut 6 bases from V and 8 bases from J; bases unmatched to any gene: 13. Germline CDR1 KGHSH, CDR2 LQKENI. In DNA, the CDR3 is TGTGCCAGCTCTCCGGCCGGGACAGGGGAAGGGTATGAGCAGTTCTTC. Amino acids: CASSPAGTGEGYEQFF.

This CDR3 is CASSLGTSGSTDTQYF. For the CDR3, the DNA is TGTGCCAGCAGCCTTGGGACTAGCGGGAGCACAGATACGCAGTATTTT. The chain uses TRBV14 and TRBJ2-3; TRBD2 agrees at 12 bases. The V and J ends lost 4 bases and 0 bases, in that order; junction bases with no gene match: 2. The CDR3 consists of 16 residues. CDR1 and CDR2 (germline): SGHDN, FVKESK.